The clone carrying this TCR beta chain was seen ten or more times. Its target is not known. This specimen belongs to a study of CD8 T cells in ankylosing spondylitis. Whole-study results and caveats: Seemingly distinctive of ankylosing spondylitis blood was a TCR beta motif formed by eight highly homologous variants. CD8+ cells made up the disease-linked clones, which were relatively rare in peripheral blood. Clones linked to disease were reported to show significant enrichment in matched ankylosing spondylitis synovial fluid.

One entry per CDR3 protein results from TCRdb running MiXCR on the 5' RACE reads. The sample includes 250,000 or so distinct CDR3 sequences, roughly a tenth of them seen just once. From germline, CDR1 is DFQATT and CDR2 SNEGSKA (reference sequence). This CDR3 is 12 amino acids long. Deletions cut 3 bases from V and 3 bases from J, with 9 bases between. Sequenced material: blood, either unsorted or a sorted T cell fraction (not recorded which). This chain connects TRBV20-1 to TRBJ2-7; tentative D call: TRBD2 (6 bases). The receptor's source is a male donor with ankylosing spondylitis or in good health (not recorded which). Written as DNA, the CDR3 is TGCAGTGCTAGTACGGGGGACTACGAGCAGTACTTC. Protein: CSASTGDYEQYF.